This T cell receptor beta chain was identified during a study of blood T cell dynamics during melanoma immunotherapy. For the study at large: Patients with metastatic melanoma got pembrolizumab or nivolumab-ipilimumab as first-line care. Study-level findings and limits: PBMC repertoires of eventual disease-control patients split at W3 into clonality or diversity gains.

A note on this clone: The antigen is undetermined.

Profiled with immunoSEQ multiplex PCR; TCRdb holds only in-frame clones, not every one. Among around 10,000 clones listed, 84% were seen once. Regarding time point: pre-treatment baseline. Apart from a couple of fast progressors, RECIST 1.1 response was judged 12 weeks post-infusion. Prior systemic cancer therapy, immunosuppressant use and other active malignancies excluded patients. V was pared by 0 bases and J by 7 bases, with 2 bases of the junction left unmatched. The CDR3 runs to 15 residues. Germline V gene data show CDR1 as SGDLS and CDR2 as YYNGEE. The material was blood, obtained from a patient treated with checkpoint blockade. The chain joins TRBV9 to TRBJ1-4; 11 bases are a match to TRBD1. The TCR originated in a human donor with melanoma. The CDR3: CASSVAGTGGEKLFF. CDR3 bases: TGTGCCAGCAGCGTAGCCGGGACAGGGGGTGAAAAACTGTTTTTT.